This T cell receptor beta chain was sequenced in a study of read filtering for tumor transcriptome and immune sequencing. Study details: Roughly 8 patients were R-ISS I, 16 were R-ISS II, roughly seven were R-ISS III.

This library used 300 to 450 ng RNA and molecular barcoded adaptors spanning alpha/delta and beta/gamma chains. Each CDR3 protein gets one entry after TCRdb re-called the reads with MiXCR. The table shows roughly 67,000 distinct CDR3 sequences, with roughly 19% occurring only once. In this sample, this clonotype turned up many times. This clonotype was obtained from a donor at least 40 years old with multiple myeloma. The sample consisted of a population of CD138-negative cells sorted from bone marrow.

CDR3 DNA: TGTGCCAGCAGTGAGGCGCCTATGAAGGGTTCACCCCTCCACTTT. This gives the protein CASSEAPMKGSPLHF. The gene calls are TRBV6-1 and TRBJ1-6; D is undetermined. V was clipped by 3 bases and J by 9 bases, with 15 bases between them. Per the germline V gene, CDR1 is MNHNS and CDR2 is SASEGT. This CDR3 has 15 residues.